Shown below are 26 T cell receptor beta chains from a single sample sequenced in a study of cytomegalovirus exposure and HLA in healthy donors. A multiplex PCR was run with 60 Vbeta primers and 13 Jbeta primers. The assay was immunoSEQ multiplex PCR, and TCRdb's table has in-frame clones only and misses some. The sample includes under 200,000 clones, roughly 90% of them seen just once. Sequenced: PBMCs. These receptor sequences come from a woman between 18 and 29 years old in good health and CMV-seronegative.

This chain links TRBV6-6 with TRBJ1-1; 7 bases align to TRBD1. Per germline, CDR1 MNHNY and CDR2 SVGAGI (reference sequence). The CDR3 covers 14 residues. V shed 2 bases and J 2 bases; nucleotides not matched to a gene: 2. CDR3 region: CASSYGTDNTEAFF. In DNA form, the CDR3 reads TGTGCCAGCAGTTACGGGACAGATAACACTGAAGCTTTCTTT.

The rearrangement links TRBV5-1 to TRBJ2-5; 7 nucleotides align to TRBD2. The CDR3 is made up of 15 amino acids. CDR1 SGHRS and CDR2 YFSETQ come from the germline V gene. V dropped 4 bases and J dropped 5; count of bases not matched to a gene: 11. The CDR3 here is CASSHQVAGRETQYF. The CDR3 DNA is TGCGCCAGCAGCCATCAGGTAGCGGGTCGGGAGACCCAGTACTTC.

The chain employs TRBV6-5 and TRBJ1-6; D gene unclear. Deletions cut 0 bases from V and 11 bases from J, with 5 bases between. Germline V gene sequence: CDR1 MNHEY, CDR2 SVGAGI. This CDR3 comprises 12 residues. CDR3 in amino acids: CASSYSRAPLHF. In DNA, the CDR3 is TGTGCCAGCAGTTACTCGAGAGCACCCCTCCACTTT.

This chain joins TRBV6-1 and TRBJ1-2; D is perhaps TRBD1 (5 bases). The CDR3 length is 15 residues. Germline CDR1 reads MNHNS; CDR2 reads SASEGT. V was pared by 5 bases and J by 5 bases, with 18 bases between. Written as DNA, the CDR3 is TGTGCCAGCAGTCATGCGGTGGGGCTTTGGTATGGCTACACCTTC. Its translation: CASSHAVGLWYGYTF.

J is TRBJ2-3 and V is TRBV18, with 12 bases aligning to TRBD1. The CDR3 is made up of 16 amino acids. V dropped 2 bases and J dropped 6; count of bases not matched to a gene: 6. The germline V gene has CDR1 KGHSH and CDR2 LQKENI. CDR3 sequence reads: CASSPKGQGAQDTQYF. In DNA form, the CDR3 reads TGTGCCAGCTCACCAAAGGGACAGGGGGCGCAGGATACGCAGTATTTT.

The V gene is TRBV2, the J gene TRBJ2-3, with D possibly being TRBD2 (5 bases). V dropped 4 bases and J dropped 2 bases, with 7 bases sitting between them. Germline V gene data show CDR1 as SNHLY and CDR2 as FYNNEI. The CDR3 has 13 residues. DNA of the CDR3: TGTGCCAGCAGTGGGGGAGTCACAGATACGCAGTATTTT. It encodes CASSGGVTDTQYF.

The chain couples TRBV28 to TRBJ1-2, with TRBD1 matching over 7 bases. The CDR3 totals 14 residues. The V gene end was trimmed by 5 bases and the J gene end by 4 bases; junction bases not matched to a gene: 7. CDR1 is MDHEN and CDR2 is SYDVKM in the germline V gene. The CDR3, as DNA: TGTGCCAGCAGTCCAGGGACAGCGTCCTATGGCTACACCTTC. Translation: CASSPGTASYGYTF.

The chain recombines TRBV27 with TRBJ2-7, with TRBD2 matching 7 bases. The CDR3 consists of 14 residues. CDR1 is MNHEY, CDR2 SMNVEV, per germline (reference sequence). J gave up 4 bases and V 3 bases, and 6 bases lay outside the gene matches. CDR3 DNA sequence: TGTGCCAGCAGTTTCGGGACTACGGGATACGAGCAGTACTTC. This sequence encodes CASSFGTTGYEQYF.

The chain is built from TRBV28 and TRBJ2-2; the match to TRBD2 covers 11 bases. The CDR3 length is 16 residues. V was pared by 5 bases and J by 5 bases, with 7 bases of the junction left unmatched. CDR1 MDHEN and CDR2 SYDVKM come from the germline V gene. CDR3 amino acids: CASSPGGTSGTGELFF. In DNA form, the CDR3 reads TGTGCCAGCAGTCCGGGCGGGACTAGCGGTACCGGGGAGCTGTTTTTT.

This clone was detected once. The chain employs TRBV25-1 and TRBJ2-1; 8 bases match TRBD2. The germline CDR1 and CDR2 sequences are MGHDK and SYGVNS. Unmatched junction bases numbered 13, after V lost 6 bases and J lost 9 bases. The CDR3 has 15 residues. The CDR3 loop is CASRAPGRGEGEQFF. The CDR3 nucleotides read TGTGCCAGCAGGGCCCCGGGGCGGGGGGAGGGTGAGCAGTTCTTC.

The V gene is TRBV28, the J gene TRBJ2-2; D remains unclear. Germline CDR1 is MDHEN and CDR2 is SYDVKM. The CDR3 is made up of 12 amino acids. Trimming stripped 2 bases from V and 8 bases from J, with 6 bases between. CDR3 sequence reads: CASSLTLGELFF. CDR3 DNA sequence: TGTGCCAGCAGTTTAACCCTAGGGGAGCTGTTTTTT.

This clone was seen a few times. The V and J genes are TRBV7-9 and TRBJ1-1; 10 bases map to TRBD1. The CDR3 spans 13 residues. Germline V gene sequence: CDR1 SEHNR, CDR2 FQNEAQ (reference sequence). Trimming removed 10 bases from V and 5 bases from J; junction bases left unmatched: 7. CDR3 DNA: TGTGCCACCTCGACAGGGGGCGTTACTGAAGCTTTCTTT. Translation gives CATSTGGVTEAFF. The full variable domain, rest sourced from reference TRBV7-9 and TRBJ1-1, is DTGVSQNPRHKITKRGQNVTFRCDPISEHNRLYWYRQTLGQGPEFLTYFQNEAQLEKSRLLSDRFSAERPKGSFSTLEIQRTEQGDSAMYLCATSTGGVTEAFFGQGTRLTVV.

This rearrangement joins TRBV10-3 to TRBJ1-5; D is perhaps TRBD1 (6 bases). Germline V CDR1 and CDR2: ENHRY, SYGVKD. V was pared by 2 bases and J by 7 bases, with 12 bases between. This CDR3 has 14 residues. The CDR3 DNA reads as TGTGCCATCAGTGAGACGCCACAGGGACAGCCCCAGCATTTT. Residues: CAISETPQGQPQHF.

The chain has TRBV6-6 and TRBJ1-4; weak D call: TRBD1 (6 bases). This CDR3 is 14 amino acids long. V was shortened by 6 bases and J by 5 bases, with 13 bases between the two germline ends. CDR1 is MNHNY, CDR2 SVGAGI, per germline (reference sequence). The CDR3 loop reads CASSQPGTNEKLFF. In DNA, the CDR3 is TGTGCCAGCAGCCAACCTGGGACAAATGAAAAACTGTTTTTT.

The CDR3 loop is CASRFPGVSETGELFF. The CDR3 nucleotides are TGCGCCAGCAGGTTCCCAGGGGTTTCCGAAACCGGGGAGCTGTTTTTT. The chain combines TRBV5-1 with TRBJ2-2; D possibly corresponds to TRBD1 (6 bases). CDR3 length equals 16 residues. Germline V CDR1 and CDR2: SGHRS, YFSETQ. Trimming left V 5 bases short and J 5 bases short, with 19 bases between.

This clone was seen more than once but under ten times. The chain combines TRBV5-1 with TRBJ2-1; 8 nucleotides line up with TRBD2. This CDR3 contains 16 residues. Per the germline V gene, CDR1 is SGHRS and CDR2 is YFSETQ. V was pared by 4 bases and J by 5 bases, with 11 bases of the junction left unmatched. CDR3 DNA: TGCGCCAGCAGCCCCCTCCCAGCGGGGGCTGACAATGAGCAGTTCTTC. It yields the protein CASSPLPAGADNEQFF.

This clone has a single count. This chain joins TRBV2 and TRBJ2-1, with a weak D call TRBD1 (5 bases). V was trimmed by 0 bases and J by 1 base, leaving 13 bases between them. The germline gives CDR1 SNHLY, CDR2 FYNNEI. CDR3 length: 17 residues. CDR3 sequence: CASSEAAPQVSYNEQFF. CDR3 nucleotides: TGTGCCAGCAGTGAAGCGGCCCCACAGGTATCCTACAATGAGCAGTTCTTC. The complete variable domain, with remaining parts taken from reference TRBV2 and TRBJ2-1, reads EPEVTQTPSHQVTQMGQEVILRCVPISNHLYFYWYRQILGQKVEFLVSFYNNEISEKSEIFDDQFSVERPDGSNFTLKIRSTKLEDSAMYFCASSEAAPQVSYNEQFFGPGTRLTVL.

J is TRBJ2-2 and V is TRBV6-1; unclear D gene. The ends were cut back, 4 bases at V and 3 bases at J, with 12 bases in the middle. Germline V gene data show CDR1 as MNHNS and CDR2 as SASEGT. This CDR3 has 15 amino acids. CDR3 DNA sequence: TGTGCCAGCAGTGGACACCTTAGTTACACCGGGGAGCTGTTTTTT. This codes for CASSGHLSYTGELFF.

V is TRBV5-1 and J is TRBJ2-1; TRBD1 matches at 9 bases. CDR3 size: 14 residues. CDR1 SGHRS and CDR2 YFSETQ come from the germline V gene. J gave up 8 bases and V 4 bases, and 7 bases lay outside the gene matches. The CDR3 nucleotides are TGCGCCAGCAGCAGGACAGGGGTGAAGGATGAGCAGTTCTTC. Amino acid sequence: CASSRTGVKDEQFF.

The chain's CDR3 is CASSQDPRAEKLFF. DNA of the CDR3: TGCGCCAGCAGCCAAGACCCGCGGGCTGAAAAACTGTTTTTT. This rearrangement joins TRBV4-1 to TRBJ1-4; D gene unclear. The germline V gene encodes CDR1 MGHRA and CDR2 YSYEKL. The CDR3 is made up of 14 amino acids. Trimming pared 0 bases from V and 7 bases from J, leaving 9 bases between.

To note about this clone: Other DNA sequences of this sample code for an identical CDR3. CDR3 sequence (DNA): TGTGCCAGTAGTATTAGCGGAAGCTCCTACGAGCAGTACTTC. The encoded protein is CASSISGSSYEQYF. This chain links TRBV19 with TRBJ2-7, with D possibly being TRBD2 (6 bases). V was pared by 3 bases and J by 0 bases, with 9 bases between. The germline CDR1 and CDR2 sequences are LNHDA and SQIVND (reference sequence). The CDR3 covers 14 residues.

The table lists this clone with a count of one. The chain combines TRBV27 with TRBJ1-1; TRBD1 aligns across 9 bases. The CDR3 runs to 15 residues. Per the germline V gene, CDR1 is MNHEY and CDR2 is SMNVEV (reference sequence). Trimming cost V 5 bases and J 1 base; bases outside gene matches: 5. The CDR3 loop is CASSLGQGKNTEAFF. Here the CDR3 DNA reads TGTGCCAGCAGTCTGGGACAGGGAAAGAACACTGAAGCTTTCTTT.

The chain couples TRBV11-1 to TRBJ2-7; 8 bases align to TRBD1. This CDR3 is built from 14 residues. Trimming at V came to 5 bases and at J to 4 bases, leaving 7 bases not matched to a gene. CDR1 SGHAT and CDR2 FQDESV come from the germline V gene (reference sequence). CDR3 DNA: TGTGCCAGCAGCCCAGGGGGCATGGAGTACGAGCAGTACTTC. Translation gives CASSPGGMEYEQYF.

The rearrangement joins TRBV5-1 to TRBJ1-4, with TRBD1 matching over 12 bases. The V gene end was trimmed by 2 bases and the J gene end by 7 bases; junction bases not matched to a gene: 3. CDR3 size: 15 residues. CDR1 is SGHRS, CDR2 YFSETQ, per germline. For the CDR3, the DNA is TGCGCCAGCAGCTTTTTGGGACAGGGGGCTGAAAAACTGTTTTTT. Translation: CASSFLGQGAEKLFF.

The chain carries TRBV5-8 and TRBJ2-5; D is possibly TRBD1 (5 bases). Germline V gives CDR1 SGHTS, CDR2 YDEGEE. Trimming cost V 1 base and J 1 base, with 8 bases left between them. This CDR3 region has 14 residues. DNA for the CDR3: TGTGCCAGCAGCTTGTACAGGATCCAAGAGACCCAGTACTTC. Its translation is CASSLYRIQETQYF.

The chain links TRBV7-9 to TRBJ2-7; 7 nucleotides align to TRBD2. Germline-derived CDR1 and CDR2 are SEHNR and FQNEAQ (reference sequence). CDR3 length: 17 amino acids. V dropped 1 base and J dropped 3; count of bases not matched to a gene: 12. This chain's CDR3 is CASSLVPWEGPHYEQYF. The CDR3 coding sequence is TGTGCCAGCAGCTTAGTCCCCTGGGAGGGGCCACACTACGAGCAGTACTTC. Full variable domain (outside the CDR3, taken from reference TRBV7-9 and TRBJ2-7): DTGVSQNPRHKITKRGQNVTFRCDPISEHNRLYWYRQTLGQGPEFLTYFQNEAQLEKSRLLSDRFSAERPKGSFSTLEIQRTEQGDSAMYLCASSLVPWEGPHYEQYFGPGTRLTVT.